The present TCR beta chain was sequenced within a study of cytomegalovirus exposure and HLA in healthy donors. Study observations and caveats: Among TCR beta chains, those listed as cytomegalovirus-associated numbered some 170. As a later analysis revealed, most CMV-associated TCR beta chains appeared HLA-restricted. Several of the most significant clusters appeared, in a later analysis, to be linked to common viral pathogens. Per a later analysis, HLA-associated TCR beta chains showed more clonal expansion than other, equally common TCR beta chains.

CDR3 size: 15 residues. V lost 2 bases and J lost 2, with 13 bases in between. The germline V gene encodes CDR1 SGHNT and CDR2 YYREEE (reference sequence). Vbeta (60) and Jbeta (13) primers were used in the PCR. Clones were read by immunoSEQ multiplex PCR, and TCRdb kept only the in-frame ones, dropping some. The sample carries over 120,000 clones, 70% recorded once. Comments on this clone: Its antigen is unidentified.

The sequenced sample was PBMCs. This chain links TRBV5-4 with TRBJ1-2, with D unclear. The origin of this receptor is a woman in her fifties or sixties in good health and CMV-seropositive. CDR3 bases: TGTGCCAGCAGCTTCCTTTTGGCTGCAAACTATGGCTACACCTTC. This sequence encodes CASSFLLAANYGYTF. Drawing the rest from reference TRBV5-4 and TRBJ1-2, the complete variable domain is ETGVTQSPTHLIKTRGQQVTLRCSSQSGHNTVSWYQQALGQGPQFIFQYYREEENGRGNFPPRFSGLQFPNYSSELNVNALELDDSALYLCASSFLLAANYGYTFGSGTRLTVV.